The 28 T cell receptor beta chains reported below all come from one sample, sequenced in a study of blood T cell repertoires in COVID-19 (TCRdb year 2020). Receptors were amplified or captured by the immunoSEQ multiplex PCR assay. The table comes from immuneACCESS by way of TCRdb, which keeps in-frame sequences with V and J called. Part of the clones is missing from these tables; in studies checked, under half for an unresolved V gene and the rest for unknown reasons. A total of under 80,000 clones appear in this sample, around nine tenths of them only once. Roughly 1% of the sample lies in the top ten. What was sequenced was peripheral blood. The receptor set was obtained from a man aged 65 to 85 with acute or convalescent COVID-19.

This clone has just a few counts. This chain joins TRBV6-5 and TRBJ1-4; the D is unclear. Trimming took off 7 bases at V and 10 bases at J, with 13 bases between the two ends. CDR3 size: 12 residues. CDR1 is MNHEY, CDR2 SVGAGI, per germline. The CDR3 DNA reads TGTGCCAGCATCCATTCGTCAGGAAAACTGTTTTTT. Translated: CASIHSSGKLFF.

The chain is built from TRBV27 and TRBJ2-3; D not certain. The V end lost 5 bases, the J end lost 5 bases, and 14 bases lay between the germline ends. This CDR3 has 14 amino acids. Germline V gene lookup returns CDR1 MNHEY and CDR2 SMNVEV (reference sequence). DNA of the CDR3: TGTGCCAGCAGTACGACGAGACTGGTAGATACGCAGTATTTT. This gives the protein CASSTTRLVDTQYF.

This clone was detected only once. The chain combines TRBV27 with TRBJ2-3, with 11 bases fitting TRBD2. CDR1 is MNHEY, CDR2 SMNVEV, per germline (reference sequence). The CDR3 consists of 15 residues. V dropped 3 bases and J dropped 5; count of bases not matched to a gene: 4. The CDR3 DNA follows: TGTGCCAGCAGTTTGGGTCTAGCGGGAGGAGATACGCAGTATTTT. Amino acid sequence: CASSLGLAGGDTQYF.

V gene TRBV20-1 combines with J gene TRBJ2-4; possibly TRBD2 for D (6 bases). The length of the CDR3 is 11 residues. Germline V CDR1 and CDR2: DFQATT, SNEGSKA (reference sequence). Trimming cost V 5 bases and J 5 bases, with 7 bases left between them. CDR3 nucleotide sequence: TGCAGTGCTGGACTACAAAACATTCAGTACTTC. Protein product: CSAGLQNIQYF.

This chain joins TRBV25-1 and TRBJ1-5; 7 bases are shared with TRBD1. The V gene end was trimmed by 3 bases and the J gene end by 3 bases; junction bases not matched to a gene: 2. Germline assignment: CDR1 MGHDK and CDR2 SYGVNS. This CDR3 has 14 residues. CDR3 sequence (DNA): TGTGCCAGCAGTGAGACAGGGTACAATCAGCCCCAGCATTTT. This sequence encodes CASSETGYNQPQHF.

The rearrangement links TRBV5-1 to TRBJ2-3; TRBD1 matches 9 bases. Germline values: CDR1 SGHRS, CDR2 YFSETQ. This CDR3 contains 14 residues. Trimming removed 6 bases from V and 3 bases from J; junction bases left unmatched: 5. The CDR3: CASNPTGGTDTQYF. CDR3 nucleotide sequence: TGCGCCAGCAATCCGACAGGGGGTACAGATACGCAGTATTTT.

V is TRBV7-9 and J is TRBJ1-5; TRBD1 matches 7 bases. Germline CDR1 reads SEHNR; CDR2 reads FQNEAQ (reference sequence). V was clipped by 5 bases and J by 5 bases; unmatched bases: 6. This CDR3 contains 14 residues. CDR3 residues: CASSPGQPYQPQHF. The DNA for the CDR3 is TGTGCCAGCAGCCCGGGACAGCCCTATCAGCCCCAGCATTTT.

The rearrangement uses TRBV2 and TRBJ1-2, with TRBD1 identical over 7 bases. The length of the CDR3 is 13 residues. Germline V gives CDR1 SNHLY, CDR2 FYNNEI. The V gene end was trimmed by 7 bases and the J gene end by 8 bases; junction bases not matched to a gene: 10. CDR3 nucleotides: TGTGCCAGCATTGCGGGACAGAGGATCGGCTACACCTTC. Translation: CASIAGQRIGYTF. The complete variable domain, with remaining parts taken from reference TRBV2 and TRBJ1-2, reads EPEVTQTPSHQVTQMGQEVILRCVPISNHLYFYWYRQILGQKVEFLVSFYNNEISEKSEIFDDQFSVERPDGSNFTLKIRSTKLEDSAMYFCASIAGQRIGYTFGSGTRLTVV.

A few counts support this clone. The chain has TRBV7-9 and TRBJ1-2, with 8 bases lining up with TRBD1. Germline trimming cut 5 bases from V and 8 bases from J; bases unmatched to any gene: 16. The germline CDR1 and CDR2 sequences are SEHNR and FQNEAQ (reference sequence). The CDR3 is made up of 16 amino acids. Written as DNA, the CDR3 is TGTGCCAGCAGCCCACAAAACGGACAGGGCCAGAGGGGCTACACCTTC. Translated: CASSPQNGQGQRGYTF.

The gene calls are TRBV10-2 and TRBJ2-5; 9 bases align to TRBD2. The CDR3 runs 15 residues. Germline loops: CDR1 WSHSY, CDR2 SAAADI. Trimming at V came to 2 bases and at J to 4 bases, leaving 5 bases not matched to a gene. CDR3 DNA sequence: TGCGCCAGCAGTGAGCCGGGACTAGCAAGAGAGACCCAGTACTTC. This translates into CASSEPGLARETQYF.

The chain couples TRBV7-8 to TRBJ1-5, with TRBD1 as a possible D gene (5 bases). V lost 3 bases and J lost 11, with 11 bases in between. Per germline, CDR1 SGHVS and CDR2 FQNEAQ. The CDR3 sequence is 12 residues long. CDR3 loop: CASSLVAGAQHF. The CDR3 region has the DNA TGTGCCAGCAGCTTGGTAGCGGGGGCCCAGCATTTT.

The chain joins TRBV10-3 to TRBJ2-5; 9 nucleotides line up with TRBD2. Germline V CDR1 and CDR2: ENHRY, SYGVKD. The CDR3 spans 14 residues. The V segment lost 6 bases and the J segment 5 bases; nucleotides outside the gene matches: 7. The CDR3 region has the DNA TGTGCCATCAGGGCGGGAGGGATGCGGGAGACCCAGTACTTC. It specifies CAIRAGGMRETQYF.

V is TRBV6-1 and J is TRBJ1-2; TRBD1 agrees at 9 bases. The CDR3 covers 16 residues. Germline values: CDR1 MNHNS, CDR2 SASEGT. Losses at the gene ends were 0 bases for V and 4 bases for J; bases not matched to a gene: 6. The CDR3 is CASSEAGTGLPYGYTF. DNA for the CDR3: TGTGCCAGCAGTGAAGCCGGGACAGGGCTCCCCTATGGCTACACCTTC.

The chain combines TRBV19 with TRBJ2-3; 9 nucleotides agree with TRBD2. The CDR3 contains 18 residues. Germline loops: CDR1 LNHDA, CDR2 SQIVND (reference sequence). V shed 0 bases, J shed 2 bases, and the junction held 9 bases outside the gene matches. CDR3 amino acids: CASSIDTARGGNTDTQYF. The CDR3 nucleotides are TGTGCCAGTAGTATAGATACGGCGCGGGGGGGCAACACAGATACGCAGTATTTT.

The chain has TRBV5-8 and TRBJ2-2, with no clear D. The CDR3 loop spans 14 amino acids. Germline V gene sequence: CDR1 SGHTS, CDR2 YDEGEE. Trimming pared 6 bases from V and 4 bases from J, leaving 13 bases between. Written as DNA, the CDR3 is TGTGCCAGCATGCTAGGAGAGGTCACCGGGGAGCTGTTTTTT. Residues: CASMLGEVTGELFF.

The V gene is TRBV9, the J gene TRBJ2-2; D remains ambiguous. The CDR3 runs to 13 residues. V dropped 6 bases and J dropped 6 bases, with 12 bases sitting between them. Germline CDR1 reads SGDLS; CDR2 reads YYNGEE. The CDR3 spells CASTSVFAGELFF. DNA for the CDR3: TGTGCCAGCACCTCGGTCTTTGCCGGGGAGCTGTTTTTT.

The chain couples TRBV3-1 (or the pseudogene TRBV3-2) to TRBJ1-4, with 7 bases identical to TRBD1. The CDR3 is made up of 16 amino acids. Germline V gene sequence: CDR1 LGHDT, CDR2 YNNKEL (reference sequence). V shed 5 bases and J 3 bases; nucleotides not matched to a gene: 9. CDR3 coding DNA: TGTGCCAGCAGCAACAGGGGATCAGGGGCTAATGAAAAACTGTTTTTT. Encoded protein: CASSNRGSGANEKLFF.

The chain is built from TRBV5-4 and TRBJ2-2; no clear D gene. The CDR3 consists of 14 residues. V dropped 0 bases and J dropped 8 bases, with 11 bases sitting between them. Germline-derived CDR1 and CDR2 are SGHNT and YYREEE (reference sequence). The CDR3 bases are TGTGCCAGCAGCTTGGACTACCCCGAGGGGGAGCTGTTTTTT. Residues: CASSLDYPEGELFF.

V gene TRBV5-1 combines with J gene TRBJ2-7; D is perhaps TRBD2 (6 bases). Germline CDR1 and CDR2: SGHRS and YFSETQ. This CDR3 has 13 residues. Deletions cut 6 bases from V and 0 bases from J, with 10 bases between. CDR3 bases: TGCGCCAGCAACGACGGGAGCTCCTACGAGCAGTACTTC. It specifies CASNDGSSYEQYF.

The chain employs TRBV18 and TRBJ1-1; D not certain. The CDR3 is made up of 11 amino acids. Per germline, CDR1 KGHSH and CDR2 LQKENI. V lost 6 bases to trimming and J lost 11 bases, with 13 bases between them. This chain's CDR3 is CASSARLEAFF. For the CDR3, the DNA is TGTGCCAGCTCGGCCCGGCTGGAGGCTTTCTTT.

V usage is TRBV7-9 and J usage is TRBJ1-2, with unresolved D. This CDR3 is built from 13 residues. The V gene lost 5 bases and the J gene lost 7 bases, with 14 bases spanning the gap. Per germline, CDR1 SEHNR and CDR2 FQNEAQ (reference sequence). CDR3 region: CASSDGVVGGYTF. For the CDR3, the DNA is TGTGCCAGCAGCGACGGGGTGGTCGGTGGCTACACCTTC. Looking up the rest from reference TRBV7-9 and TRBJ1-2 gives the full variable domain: DTGVSQNPRHKITKRGQNVTFRCDPISEHNRLYWYRQTLGQGPEFLTYFQNEAQLEKSRLLSDRFSAERPKGSFSTLEIQRTEQGDSAMYLCASSDGVVGGYTFGSGTRLTVV.

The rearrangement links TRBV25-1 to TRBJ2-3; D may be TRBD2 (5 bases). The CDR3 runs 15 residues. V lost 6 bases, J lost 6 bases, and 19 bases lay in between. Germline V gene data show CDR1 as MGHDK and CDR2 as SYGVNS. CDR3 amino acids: CASSDIGEYGDTQYF. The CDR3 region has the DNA TGTGCCAGCAGCGATATTGGGGAGTACGGCGATACGCAGTATTTT.

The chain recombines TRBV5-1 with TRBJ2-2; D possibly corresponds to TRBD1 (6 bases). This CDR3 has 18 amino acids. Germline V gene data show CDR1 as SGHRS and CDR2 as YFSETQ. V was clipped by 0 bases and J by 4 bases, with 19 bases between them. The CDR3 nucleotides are TGCGCCAGCAGCTTGGGCAGGGGTCTAATGGCGCGCACCGGGGAGCTGTTTTTT. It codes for CASSLGRGLMARTGELFF.

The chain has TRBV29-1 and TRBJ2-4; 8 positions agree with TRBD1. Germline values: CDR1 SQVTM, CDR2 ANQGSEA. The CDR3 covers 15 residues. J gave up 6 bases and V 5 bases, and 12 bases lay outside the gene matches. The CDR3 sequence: CSVLRDRGTINIQYF. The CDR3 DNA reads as TGCAGCGTTTTGAGAGACAGGGGAACCATAAACATTCAGTACTTC.

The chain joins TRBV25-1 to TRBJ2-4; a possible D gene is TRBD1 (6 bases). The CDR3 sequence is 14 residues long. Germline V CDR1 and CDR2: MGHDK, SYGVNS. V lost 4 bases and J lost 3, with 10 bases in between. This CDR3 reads CASSVEQGKNIQYF. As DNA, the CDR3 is TGTGCCAGCAGTGTAGAACAGGGCAAAAACATTCAGTACTTC.

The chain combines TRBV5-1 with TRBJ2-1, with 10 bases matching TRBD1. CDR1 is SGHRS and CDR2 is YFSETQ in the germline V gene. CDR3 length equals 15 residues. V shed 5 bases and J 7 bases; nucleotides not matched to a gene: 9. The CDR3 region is CASSPGQGLGNEQFF. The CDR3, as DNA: TGCGCCAGCAGTCCGGGACAGGGGTTGGGAAATGAGCAGTTCTTC. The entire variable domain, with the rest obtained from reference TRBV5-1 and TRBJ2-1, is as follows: KAGVTQTPRYLIKTRGQQVTLSCSPISGHRSVSWYQQTPGQGLQFLFEYFSETQRNKGNFPGRFSGRQFSNSRSEMNVSTLELGDSALYLCASSPGQGLGNEQFFGPGTRLTVL.

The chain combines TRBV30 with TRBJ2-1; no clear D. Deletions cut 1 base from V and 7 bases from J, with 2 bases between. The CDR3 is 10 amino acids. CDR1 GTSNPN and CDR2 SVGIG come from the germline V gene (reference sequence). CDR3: CAWSANEQFF. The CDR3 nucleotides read TGTGCCTGGAGTGCGAATGAGCAGTTCTTC.

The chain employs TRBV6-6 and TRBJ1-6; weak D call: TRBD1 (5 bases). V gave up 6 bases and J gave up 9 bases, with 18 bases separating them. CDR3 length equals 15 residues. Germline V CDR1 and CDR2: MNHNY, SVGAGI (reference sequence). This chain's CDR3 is CASSQPQGGSSPLHF. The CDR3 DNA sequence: TGTGCCAGCAGCCAGCCTCAGGGTGGGTCTTCACCCCTCCACTTT.